This T cell receptor (beta chain) derives from a study of blood T cell repertoires in COVID-19. About the study: Sites in the United States, Italy and Spain provided acute and convalescent COVID-19 samples. PBMCs, B-cell-depleted T cells, or T cells were the source of the cDNA or gDNA that made up the material.

In the authors' workflow: Estimation of nucleated cell counts relied on the amplification of reference gene primers. The method was immunoSEQ multiplex PCR; TCRdb's version includes in-frame clones alone and lacks a portion of them. The V and J calls and the clone size are those of that table, but D and trimming were determined from the DNA. This table holds over 100,000 clones, roughly 92% found once. The sequenced material came from peripheral blood. The TCR comes from a woman aged 45-59 years with COVID-19, enrolled during active disease.

CDR3 in DNA: TGTGCCAGTAGTACTCGGGACAGGGGGCTCTCTGGGGCCAACGTCCTGACTTTC. Translation: CASSTRDRGLSGANVLTF. The chain uses TRBV19 and TRBJ2-6, with 12 bases fitting TRBD1. Germline-derived CDR1 and CDR2 are LNHDA and SQIVND (reference sequence). The CDR3 has 18 residues. J was trimmed by 0 bases and V by 4 bases; bases with no gene match: 4.